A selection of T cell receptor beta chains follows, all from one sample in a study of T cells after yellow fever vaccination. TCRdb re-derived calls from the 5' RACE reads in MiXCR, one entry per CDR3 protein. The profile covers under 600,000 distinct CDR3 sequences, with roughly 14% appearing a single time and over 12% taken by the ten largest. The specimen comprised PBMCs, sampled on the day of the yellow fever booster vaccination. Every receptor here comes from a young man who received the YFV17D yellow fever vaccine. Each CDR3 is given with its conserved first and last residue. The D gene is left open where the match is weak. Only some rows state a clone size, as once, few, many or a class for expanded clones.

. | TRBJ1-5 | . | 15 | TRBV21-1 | CASSKAHVSNQPQHF | TGTGCCAGCAGCAAAGCTCACGTAAGCAATCAGCCCCAGCATTTT
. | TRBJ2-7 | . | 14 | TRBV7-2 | CASSFTGTPYEQYF | TGTGCCAGCAGCTTTACCGGGACTCCCTACGAGCAGTACTTC
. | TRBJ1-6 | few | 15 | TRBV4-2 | CASSQGDTYNSPLHF | TGTGCCAGCAGCCAAGGGGACACCTATAATTCACCCCTCCACTTT
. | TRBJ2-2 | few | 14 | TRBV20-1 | CSAREGYDTGELFF | TGCAGTGCTAGAGAAGGGTATGACACCGGGGAGCTGTTTTTT
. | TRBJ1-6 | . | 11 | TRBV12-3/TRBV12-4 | CASSFNSPLHF | TGTGCCAGCAGCTTTAATTCACCCCTCCACTTT
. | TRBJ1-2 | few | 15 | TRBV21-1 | CASSKRTALPRGYTF | TGTGCCAGCAGCAAAAGGACAGCCCTCCCGCGGGGCTACACCTTC
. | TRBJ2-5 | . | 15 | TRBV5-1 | CASSLGQLLQETQYF | TGCGCCAGCAGCTTGGGACAGCTTCTCCAGGAGACCCAGTACTTC
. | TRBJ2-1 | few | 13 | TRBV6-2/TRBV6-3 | CASSNVVGNEQFF | TGTGCCAGCAGCAATGTAGTGGGCAATGAGCAGTTCTTC
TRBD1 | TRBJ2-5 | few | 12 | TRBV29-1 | CSVQQGRETQYF | TGCAGCGTCCAACAGGGGAGAGAGACCCAGTACTTC
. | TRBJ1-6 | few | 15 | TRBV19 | CASKDIPSDNSPLHF | TGTGCCAGTAAGGACATTCCTTCGGATAATTCACCCCTCCACTTT
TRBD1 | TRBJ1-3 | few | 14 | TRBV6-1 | CASGQGATGNTIYF | TGTGCCAGCGGACAGGGGGCGACTGGAAACACCATATATTTT
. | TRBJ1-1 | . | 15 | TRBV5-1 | CASSLAKDRNTEAFF | TGCGCCAGCAGCTTGGCGAAAGACAGGAACACTGAAGCTTTCTTT
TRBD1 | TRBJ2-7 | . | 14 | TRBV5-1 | CASSGQGVTYEQYF | TGCGCCAGCAGTGGACAGGGGGTCACCTACGAGCAGTACTTC
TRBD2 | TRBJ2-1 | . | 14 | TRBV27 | CASRGETPYNEQFF | TGTGCCAGCCGGGGGGAAACTCCCTACAATGAGCAGTTCTTC
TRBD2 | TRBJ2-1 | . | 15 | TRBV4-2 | CASSPGLAVDNEQFF | TGTGCCAGCAGCCCGGGACTAGCGGTTGACAATGAGCAGTTCTTC
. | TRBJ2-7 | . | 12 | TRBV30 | CAWSKGNYEQYF | TGTGCCTGGAGTAAGGGAAACTACGAGCAGTACTTC
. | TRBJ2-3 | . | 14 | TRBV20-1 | CSAREVASTDTQYF | TGCAGTGCTAGAGAGGTAGCAAGCACAGATACGCAGTATTTT
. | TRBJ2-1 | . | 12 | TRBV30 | CAWSIGNNEQFF | TGTGCCTGGAGTATAGGGAACAATGAGCAGTTCTTC
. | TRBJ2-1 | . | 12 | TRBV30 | CAWSPAVNEQFF | TGTGCCTGGAGCCCAGCGGTAAATGAGCAGTTCTTC
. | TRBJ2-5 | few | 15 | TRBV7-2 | CASSFNPSDKETQYF | TGTGCCAGCAGCTTCAACCCTAGCGACAAAGAGACCCAGTACTTC
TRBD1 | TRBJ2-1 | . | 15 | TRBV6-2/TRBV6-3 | CASSHGTGTNNEQFF | TGTGCCAGCAGTCACGGGACAGGAACTAACAATGAGCAGTTCTTC
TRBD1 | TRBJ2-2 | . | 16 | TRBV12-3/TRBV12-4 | CASTLIGTANTGELFF | TGTGCCAGCACCCTAATAGGGACAGCGAACACCGGGGAGCTGTTTTTT
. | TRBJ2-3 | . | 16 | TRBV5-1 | CASSWNAGTTLDTQYF | TGCGCCAGCAGCTGGAACGCCGGGACCACCCTTGATACGCAGTATTTT
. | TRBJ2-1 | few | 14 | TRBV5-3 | CARSLWLAGVEQFF | TGTGCCAGAAGCTTGTGGCTAGCTGGGGTAGAGCAGTTCTTC
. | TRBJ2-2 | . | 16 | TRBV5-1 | CASSLDAGQKTGELFF | TGCGCCAGCAGCTTGGACGCGGGACAAAAAACCGGGGAGCTGTTTTTT
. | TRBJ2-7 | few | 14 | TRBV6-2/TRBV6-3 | CASSPRGARYEQYF | TGTGCCAGCAGTCCTAGAGGGGCTAGATACGAGCAGTACTTC
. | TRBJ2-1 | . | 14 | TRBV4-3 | CASSQGSVAGEQFF | TGCGCCAGCAGCCAAGGTTCCGTTGCGGGAGAGCAGTTCTTC
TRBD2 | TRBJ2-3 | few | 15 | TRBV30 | CAWTKLAAITDTQYF | TGTGCCTGGACCAAACTAGCGGCGATCACAGATACGCAGTATTTT
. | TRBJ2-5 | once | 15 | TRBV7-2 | CASSPPRQGSSDQYF | TGTGCCAGCAGCCCCCCTAGGCAGGGGTCGAGTGACCAGTACTTC
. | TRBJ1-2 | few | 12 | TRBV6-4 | CASSDTWEGYTF | TGTGCCAGCAGTGACACTTGGGAGGGCTACACCTTC
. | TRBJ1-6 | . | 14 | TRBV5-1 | CASSPDGWNSPLHF | TGCGCCAGCAGCCCCGATGGCTGGAATTCACCCCTCCACTTT